Ten or more counts support the clone carrying this T cell receptor beta chain. What it binds is unknown. TCRdb re-derived calls from the 5' RACE reads in MiXCR, one entry per CDR3 protein. This table has some 150,000 distinct CDR3 sequences, roughly 4.1% appearing once. This sample was taken from a study of human T cells and chemical hapten exposure. The study extracted total RNA from unfractionated whole blood. Whole-study results and caveats: After DPC sensitization, TCRs above 1 in 1000 frequency showed no change.

CDR3 size: 15 residues. V was trimmed by 0 bases and J by 6 bases, leaving 17 bases between them. Germline CDR1 DFQATT, CDR2 SNEGSKA (reference sequence). This clonotype was obtained from a female donor in good health. The chain couples TRBV20-1 to TRBJ1-2; maybe TRBD1 (6 bases). The CDR3 nucleotides read TGCAGTGCTAGAGATGGCGCCGCGGGGGCGGATGGCTACACCTTC. Residues: CSARDGAAGADGYTF.